A single T cell receptor (beta chain) is shown here with its context. Terminally differentiated effector memory CD45RA+ cells were excluded from the naive CD8 cells, which were CD45RO-negative and positively selected for CCR7. This CDR3 is 14 amino acids long. CDR1 and CDR2 from the germline V gene are SGHVS and FNYEAQ. V lost 5 bases and J 2 bases, leaving 13 bases between the germline ends. This record belongs to a study of shared clonotypes between healthy human individuals. Measured with immunoSEQ multiplex PCR; TCRdb has only the in-frame clones, and not every one. The table lists around 2,000,000 clones, about 95% of them singletons.

The sequenced sample was naive CD8+ T cells sorted from blood. The chain has TRBV7-6 and TRBJ2-7, with D perhaps matching TRBD1 (6 bases). The origin of this receptor is a man aged 18-30 years in good health. In DNA form, the CDR3 reads TGTGCCAGCAGCCGAGGGGACAAACCCTACGAGCAGTACTTC. Amino acids: CASSRGDKPYEQYF. Filled out from reference TRBV7-6 and TRBJ2-7, the complete variable domain reads GAGVSQSPRYKVTKRGQDVALRCDPISGHVSLYWYRQALGQGPEFLTYFNYEAQQDKSGLPNDRFSAERPEGSISTLTIQRTEQRDSAMYRCASSRGDKPYEQYFGPGTRLTVT.